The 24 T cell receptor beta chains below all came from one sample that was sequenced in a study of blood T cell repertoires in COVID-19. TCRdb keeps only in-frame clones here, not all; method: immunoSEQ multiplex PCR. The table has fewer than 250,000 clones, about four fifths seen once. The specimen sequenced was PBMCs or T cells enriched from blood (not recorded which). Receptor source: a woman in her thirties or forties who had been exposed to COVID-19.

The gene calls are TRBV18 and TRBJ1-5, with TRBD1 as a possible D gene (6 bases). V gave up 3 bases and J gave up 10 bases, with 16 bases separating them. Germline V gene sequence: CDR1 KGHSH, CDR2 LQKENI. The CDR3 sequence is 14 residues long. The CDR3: CASSPGHISSPQHF. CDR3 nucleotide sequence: TGTGCCAGCTCACCGGGACATATCTCCAGCCCCCAGCATTTT.

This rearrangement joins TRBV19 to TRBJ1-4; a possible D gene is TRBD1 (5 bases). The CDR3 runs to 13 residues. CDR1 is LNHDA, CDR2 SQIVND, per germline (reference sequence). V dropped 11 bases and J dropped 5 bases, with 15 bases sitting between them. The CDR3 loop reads CAAGGDKNEKLFF. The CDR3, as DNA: TGTGCCGCGGGGGGGGATAAGAATGAAAAACTGTTTTTT.

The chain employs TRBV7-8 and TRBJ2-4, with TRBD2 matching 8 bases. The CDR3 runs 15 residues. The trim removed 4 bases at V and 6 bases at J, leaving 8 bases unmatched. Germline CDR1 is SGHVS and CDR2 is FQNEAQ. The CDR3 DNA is TGTGCCAGCAGCTCGACCCCTCGGGGGGGAAACATTCAGTACTTC. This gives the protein CASSSTPRGGNIQYF.

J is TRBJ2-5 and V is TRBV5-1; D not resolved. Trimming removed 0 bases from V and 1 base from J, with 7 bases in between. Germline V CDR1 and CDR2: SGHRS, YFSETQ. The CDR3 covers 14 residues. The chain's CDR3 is CASSLGPSQETQYF. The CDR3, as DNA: TGCGCCAGCAGCTTGGGACCTAGCCAAGAGACCCAGTACTTC.

CDR3 sequence reads: CAISEGRQQAYGYTF. DNA of the CDR3: TGTGCCATCAGTGAGGGCCGCCAGCAGGCCTATGGCTACACCTTC. V and J are TRBV10-3 and TRBJ1-2; D not resolved. With 2 bases removed from V and 4 bases from J, the gap between germline ends came to 14 bases. The V gene's germline CDR1 is ENHRY and CDR2 SYGVKD. CDR3 length equals 15 residues.

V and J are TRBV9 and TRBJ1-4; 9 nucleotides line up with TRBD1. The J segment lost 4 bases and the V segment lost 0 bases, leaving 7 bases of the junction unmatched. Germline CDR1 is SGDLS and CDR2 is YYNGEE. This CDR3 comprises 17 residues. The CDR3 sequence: CASSVGPGQGINEKLFF. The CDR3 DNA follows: TGTGCCAGCAGCGTAGGGCCGGGACAGGGTATTAATGAAAAACTGTTTTTT.

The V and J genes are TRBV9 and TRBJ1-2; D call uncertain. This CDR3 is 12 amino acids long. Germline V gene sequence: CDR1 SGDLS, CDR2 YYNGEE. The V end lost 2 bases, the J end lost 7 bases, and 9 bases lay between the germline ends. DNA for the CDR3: TGTGCCAGCAGCGTGCGGGATGGTGGCTACACCTTC. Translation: CASSVRDGGYTF. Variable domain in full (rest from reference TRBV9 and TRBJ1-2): DSGVTQTPKHLITATGQRVTLRCSPRSGDLSVYWYQQSLDQGLQFLIQYYNGEERAKGNILERFSAQQFPDLHSELNLSSLELGDSALYFCASSVRDGGYTFGSGTRLTVV.

CDR3 residues: CASSWYRGTDTQYF. The CDR3 DNA reads TGTGCCAGCAGTTGGTACCGGGGCACAGATACGCAGTATTTT. The chain links TRBV6-2 or TRBV6-3 to TRBJ2-3; D is ambiguous. Germline V gene data show CDR1 as MNHEY and CDR2 as SVGEGT. V was trimmed by 4 bases and J by 1 base, leaving 9 bases between them. CDR3 length: 14 residues.

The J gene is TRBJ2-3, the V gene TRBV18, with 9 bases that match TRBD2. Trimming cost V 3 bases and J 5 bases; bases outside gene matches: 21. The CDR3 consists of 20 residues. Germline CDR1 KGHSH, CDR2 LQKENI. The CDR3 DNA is TGTGCCAGCTCACCCCTCCCTCCCGTGGGCGGGGGGGCAATCGGAGATACGCAGTATTTT. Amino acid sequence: CASSPLPPVGGGAIGDTQYF.

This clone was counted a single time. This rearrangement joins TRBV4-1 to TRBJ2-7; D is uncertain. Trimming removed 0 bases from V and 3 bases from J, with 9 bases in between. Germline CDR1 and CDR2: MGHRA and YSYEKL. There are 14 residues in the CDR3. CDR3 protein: CASSQDGLDYEQYF. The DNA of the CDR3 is TGCGCCAGCAGCCAAGATGGCCTCGACTACGAGCAGTACTTC.

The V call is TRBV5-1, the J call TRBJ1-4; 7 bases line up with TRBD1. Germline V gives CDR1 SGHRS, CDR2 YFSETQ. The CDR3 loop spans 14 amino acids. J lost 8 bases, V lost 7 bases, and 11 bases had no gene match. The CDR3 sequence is CASGTGTDDEKLFF. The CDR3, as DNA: TGCGCCAGCGGAACCGGGACAGATGACGAAAAACTGTTTTTT.

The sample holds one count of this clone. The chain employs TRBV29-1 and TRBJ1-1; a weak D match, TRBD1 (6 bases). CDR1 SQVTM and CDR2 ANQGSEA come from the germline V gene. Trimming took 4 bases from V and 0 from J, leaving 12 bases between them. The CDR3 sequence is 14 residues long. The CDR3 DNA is TGCAGCGTTGGAAAGGACAGCCTGAACACTGAAGCTTTCTTT. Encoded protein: CSVGKDSLNTEAFF.

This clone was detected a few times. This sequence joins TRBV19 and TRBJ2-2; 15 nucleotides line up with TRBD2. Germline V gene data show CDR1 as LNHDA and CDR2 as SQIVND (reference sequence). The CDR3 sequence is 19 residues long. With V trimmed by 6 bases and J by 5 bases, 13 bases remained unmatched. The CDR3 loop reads CASSHSPGLAGGSTGELFF. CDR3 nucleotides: TGTGCCAGTAGCCATTCCCCGGGACTAGCGGGGGGATCTACCGGGGAGCTGTTTTTT.

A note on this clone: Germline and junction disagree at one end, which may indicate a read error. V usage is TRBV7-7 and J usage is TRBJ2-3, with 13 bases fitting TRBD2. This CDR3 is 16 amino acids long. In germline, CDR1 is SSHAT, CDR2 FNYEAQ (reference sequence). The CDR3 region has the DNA TGTGCTAGCAGCCCCGGGACTAGCGGGGAGGAGGATACGCAGTATTTT. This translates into CASSPGTSGEEDTQYF. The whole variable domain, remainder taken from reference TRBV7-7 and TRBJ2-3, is GAGVSQSPRYKVTKRGQDVTLRCDPISSHATLYWYQQALGQGPEFLTYFNYEAQPDKSGLPSDRFSAERPEGSISTLTIQRTEQRDSAMYRCASSPGTSGEEDTQYFGPGTRLTVL.

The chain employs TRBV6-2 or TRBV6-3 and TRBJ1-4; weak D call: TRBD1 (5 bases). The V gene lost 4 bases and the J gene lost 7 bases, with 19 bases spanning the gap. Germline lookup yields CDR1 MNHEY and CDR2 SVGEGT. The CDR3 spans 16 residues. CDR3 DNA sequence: TGTGCCAGCAGTTCGGTGGACCCAGGGATGGGTGAAAAACTGTTTTTT. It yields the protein CASSSVDPGMGEKLFF.

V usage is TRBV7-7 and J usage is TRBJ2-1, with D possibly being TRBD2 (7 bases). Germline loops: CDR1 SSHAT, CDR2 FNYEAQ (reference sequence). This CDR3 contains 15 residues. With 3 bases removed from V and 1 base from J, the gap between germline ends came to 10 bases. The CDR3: CASSLRGGSYNEQFF. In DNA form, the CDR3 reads TGTGCCAGCAGCTTGAGGGGGGGATCCTACAATGAGCAGTTCTTC.

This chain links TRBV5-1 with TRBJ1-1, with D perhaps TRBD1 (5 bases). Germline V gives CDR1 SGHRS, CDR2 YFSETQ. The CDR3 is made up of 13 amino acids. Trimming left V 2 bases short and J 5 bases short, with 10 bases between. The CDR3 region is CASSFDPGTEAFF. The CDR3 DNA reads TGCGCCAGCAGCTTCGACCCAGGGACTGAAGCTTTCTTT.

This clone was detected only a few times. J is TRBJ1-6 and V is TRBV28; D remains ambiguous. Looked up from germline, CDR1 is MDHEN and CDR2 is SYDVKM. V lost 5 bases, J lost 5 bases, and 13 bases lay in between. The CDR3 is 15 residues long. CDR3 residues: CASSTPGRDNSPLHF. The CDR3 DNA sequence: TGTGCCAGCAGTACACCGGGTCGAGATAATTCACCCCTCCACTTT.

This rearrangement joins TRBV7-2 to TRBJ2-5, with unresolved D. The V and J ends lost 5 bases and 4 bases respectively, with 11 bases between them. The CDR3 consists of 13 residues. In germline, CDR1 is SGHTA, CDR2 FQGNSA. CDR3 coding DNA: TGTGCCAGCAGCCCAATGCGTTCAGAGACCCAGTACTTC. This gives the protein CASSPMRSETQYF.

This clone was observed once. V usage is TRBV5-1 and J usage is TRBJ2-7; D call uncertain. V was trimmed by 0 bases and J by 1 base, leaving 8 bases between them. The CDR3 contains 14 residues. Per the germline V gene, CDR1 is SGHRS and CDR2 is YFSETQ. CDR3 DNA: TGCGCCAGCAGCTTGGTGGCTGATTCCTACGAGCAGTACTTC. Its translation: CASSLVADSYEQYF.

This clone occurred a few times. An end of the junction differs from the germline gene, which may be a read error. The CDR3 loop reads CASSTRLAGNNEQFF. The DNA of the CDR3 is TGTGCTAGCAGCACACGACTAGCGGGGAACAATGAGCAGTTCTTC. The chain recombines TRBV7-7 with TRBJ2-1; 11 bases are shared with TRBD2. The CDR3 runs to 15 residues. Germline V CDR1 and CDR2: SSHAT, FNYEAQ (reference sequence).

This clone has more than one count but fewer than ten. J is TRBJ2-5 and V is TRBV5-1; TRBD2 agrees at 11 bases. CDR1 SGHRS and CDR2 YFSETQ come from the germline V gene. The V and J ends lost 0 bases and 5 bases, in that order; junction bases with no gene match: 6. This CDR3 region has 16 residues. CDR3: CASSLEPSGGWETQYF. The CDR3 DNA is TGCGCCAGCAGCTTGGAGCCTAGCGGGGGGTGGGAGACCCAGTACTTC.

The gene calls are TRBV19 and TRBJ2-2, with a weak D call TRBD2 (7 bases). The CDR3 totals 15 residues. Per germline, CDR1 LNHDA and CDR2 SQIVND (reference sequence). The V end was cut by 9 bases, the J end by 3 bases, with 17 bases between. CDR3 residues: CASSRGRGDTGELFF. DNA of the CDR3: TGTGCCAGCAGTCGGGGGAGGGGGGACACCGGGGAGCTGTTTTTT.

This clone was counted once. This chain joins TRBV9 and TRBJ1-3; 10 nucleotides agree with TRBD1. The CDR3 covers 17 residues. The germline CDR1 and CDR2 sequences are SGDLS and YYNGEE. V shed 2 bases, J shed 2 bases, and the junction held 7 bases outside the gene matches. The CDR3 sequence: CASSVAGTGAAGNTIYF. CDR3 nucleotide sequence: TGTGCCAGCAGCGTGGCCGGGACAGGGGCCGCTGGAAACACCATATATTTT.